This TCR beta chain was retrieved from a study of cytomegalovirus exposure and HLA in healthy donors. Study results and limitations: Across donors, sequencing depth was assumed by presence/absence analyses to be roughly uniform.

Details on this clone: Antigen unknown.

Samples came from healthy bone marrow donors. This CDR3 is built from 12 residues. Germline CDR1 KGHSH, CDR2 LQKENI. The ends lost 4 bases at V and 3 bases at J; junction bases unmatched: 0. Vbeta (60) and Jbeta (13) primers were used in the PCR. The data were produced by immunoSEQ multiplex PCR, yet TCRdb's version contains in-frame clones alone and is incomplete. The sample lists approximately 110,000 clones, around 15% occurring once. V and J are TRBV18 and TRBJ2-7; 7 positions match TRBD1. The sequenced sample consisted of PBMCs. This receptor was taken from a female donor in good health and CMV-seronegative. The CDR3 sequence: CASSRDSYEQYF. The CDR3, as DNA: TGTGCCAGCTCACGGGACAGCTACGAGCAGTACTTC.